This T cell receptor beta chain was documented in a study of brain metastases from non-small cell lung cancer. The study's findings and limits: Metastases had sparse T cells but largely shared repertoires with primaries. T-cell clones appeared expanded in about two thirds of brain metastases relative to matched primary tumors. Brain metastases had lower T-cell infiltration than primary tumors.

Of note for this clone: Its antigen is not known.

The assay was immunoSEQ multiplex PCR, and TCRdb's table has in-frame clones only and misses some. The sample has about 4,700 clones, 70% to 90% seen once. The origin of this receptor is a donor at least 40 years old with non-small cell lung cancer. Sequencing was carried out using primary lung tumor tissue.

This CDR3 reads CASGLRGSGRRITQYF. In nucleotides, the CDR3 is TGTGCCAGCGGACTTAGGGGTAGCGGGAGGCGGATCACCCAGTACTTC. V usage is TRBV3-1 (or the pseudogene TRBV3-2) and J usage is TRBJ2-5; 10 nucleotides line up with TRBD2. V gave up 8 bases and J gave up 8 bases; unmatched junction bases: 17. Per the germline V gene, CDR1 is LGHDT and CDR2 is YNNKEL (reference sequence). The CDR3 has 16 residues.